This entry concerns a single T cell receptor (beta chain). What it binds is unknown. A junction end diverges from the germline sequence, so it may reflect a read error. This sample is part of a study of regulatory T cells in long-lasting Graves disease. The study's findings and limits: TCR diversity in persistent Graves' patients was below that of newly diagnosed ones.

The authors built TCR beta libraries using iRepertoire HTBI primers and Arm-PCR of CDR3 regions. TCRdb called the multiplex PCR reads again in MiXCR, with one record for every CDR3 protein. The sample carries fewer than 650,000 distinct CDR3 sequences, about 16% recorded once. Sample time point: newly diagnosed GD, antithyroid drugs for less than 3 months. The TCR library was made from RNA extracted from PBMCs. Staff took roughly 8.1 milliliters of peripheral blood and put it into EDTA tubes. The sample also formed part of further work on T cells in Graves' hyperthyroidism and ophthalmopathy. That paper notes: A set of HTBI primers served as the primers for a first-round RT-PCR of the TCR CDR3.

This TCR derives from a woman aged 25 to 39 with Graves disease. The starting material was peripheral blood mononuclear cells (PBMCs), obtained at new diagnosis, from a patient treated with antithyroid drugs.

This CDR3 is CVSSEGSGLGNQPQHF. The CDR3 DNA reads as TGTGTCAGCAGTGAAGGGTCAGGGCTCGGCAATCAGCCCCAGCATTTT. The chain joins TRBV6-2 or TRBV6-3 to TRBJ1-5, with D maybe TRBD1 (5 bases). The germline CDR1 and CDR2 sequences are MNHEY and SVGEGT. This CDR3 has 16 residues.